The rows below give T cell receptor beta chains drawn from one sample of a study of CD4 T cells in relation to SARS-CoV-2 and coronaviruses. Produced via immunoSEQ multiplex PCR; TCRdb's table is partial and in-frame only. The sample lists 30,000 to 40,000 clones; roughly 80% were seen once. The antigens for these receptors are not known. The sample taken for sequencing was memory CD4+ T cells from PBMCs, cultured in vitro. Receptors were obtained from an adult with COVID-19. Both conserved end residues are part of each CDR3. The D gene is left open where the match is weak. The size field is filled for only some rows; it gives once, few, many or a size class.

D,J,V,size,CDR3,DNA
-,TRBJ1-3,TRBV27,-,CASIPNSGNTIYF,TGTGCCAGCATACCGAACTCTGGAAACACCATATATTTT
-,TRBJ2-7,TRBV6-2/TRBV6-3,-,CASSQLYEQYF,TGTGCCAGCAGTCAACTCTACGAGCAGTACTTC
TRBD2,TRBJ2-3,TRBV4-2,-,CASSPQAGLETDTQYF,TGTGCCAGCAGCCCGCAAGCGGGGTTGGAGACAGATACGCAGTATTTT
-,TRBJ2-7,TRBV30,-,CAWSFGAFYEQYF,TGTGCCTGGAGTTTCGGTGCGTTCTACGAGCAGTACTTC
-,TRBJ2-1,TRBV11-2,few,CASSRAQDREQFF,TGTGCCAGCAGCCGAGCCCAGGATCGTGAGCAGTTCTTC
-,TRBJ2-3,TRBV19,-,CASSPRQSTDTQYF,TGTGCCAGTAGTCCCCGACAGAGCACAGATACGCAGTATTTT
-,TRBJ2-7,TRBV5-5,-,CASSLVSGPYEQYF,TGTGCCAGCAGCTTGGTCAGCGGACCCTACGAGCAGTACTTC
-,TRBJ1-1,TRBV5-1,-,CASSLMLKDTEAFF,TGCGCCAGCAGCTTGATGCTCAAAGATACTGAAGCTTTCTTT
-,TRBJ1-5,TRBV6-1,-,CASSDLLLGNQPQHF,TGTGCCAGCAGTGATCTGTTATTGGGCAATCAGCCCCAGCATTTT
-,TRBJ2-5,TRBV5-4,-,CASSLSSAPTETQYF,TGTGCCAGCAGCTTGTCGAGCGCTCCGACGGAGACCCAGTACTTC
TRBD2,TRBJ2-1,TRBV5-1,-,CASSGLAGTNEQFF,TGCGCCAGCAGCGGTTTAGCGGGTACCAATGAGCAGTTCTTC
-,TRBJ1-4,TRBV3-1/TRBV3-2,few,CASSQTHRAPNEKLFF,TGTGCCAGCAGCCAGACCCACAGGGCTCCTAATGAAAAACTGTTTTTT
-,TRBJ1-2,TRBV14,-,CASSQTIGTNYGYTF,TGTGCCAGCAGCCAGACAATAGGGACTAACTATGGCTACACCTTC
TRBD2,TRBJ2-1,TRBV5-5,-,CASSLGVGGPPYNEQFF,TGTGCCAGCAGCTTGGGGGTGGGAGGGCCCCCGTACAATGAGCAGTTCTTC
-,TRBJ1-2,TRBV15,-,CATSPGLSRRGGYTF,TGTGCCACCAGCCCCGGGTTAAGTCGGCGGGGTGGCTACACCTTC
-,TRBJ2-1,TRBV28,-,CASSWNEQFF,TGTGCCAGCAGCTGGAATGAGCAGTTCTTC
TRBD2,TRBJ2-3,TRBV7-2,-,CASSSWTSGTDTQYF,TGTGCCAGCAGCTCTTGGACTAGCGGCACAGATACGCAGTATTTT
-,TRBJ2-5,TRBV2,-,CASSVLKEFQETQYF,TGTGCCAGCAGTGTACTGAAAGAATTCCAAGAGACCCAGTACTTC
-,TRBJ1-2,TRBV5-1,once,CASSLTSANYGYTF,TGCGCCAGCAGCTTGACATCAGCTAACTATGGCTACACCTTC
-,TRBJ1-2,TRBV7-2,-,CASSATDSHGYTF,TGTGCCAGCAGCGCAACGGACAGCCATGGCTACACCTTC
TRBD2,TRBJ2-3,TRBV10-3,-,CAISDPAQGSGASGVTDTQYF,TGTGCCATCAGTGACCCGGCACAAGGCTCTGGGGCAAGCGGGGTAACAGATACGCAGTATTTT
-,TRBJ2-7,TRBV10-1,-,CASSYGSGYEQYF,TGCGCCAGCAGTTACGGGAGTGGCTACGAGCAGTACTTC
-,TRBJ2-1,TRBV2,-,CASSEETAEQFF,TGTGCCAGCAGTGAAGAGACGGCTGAGCAGTTCTTC
-,TRBJ2-1,TRBV28,-,CASSFYIF,TGTGCCAGCAGTTTTTATATCTTC
-,TRBJ1-1,TRBV11-2,once,CASSLARVSGTEAFF,TGTGCCAGCAGCTTAGCTCGCGTCTCGGGAACTGAAGCTTTCTTT
-,TRBJ1-5,TRBV2,-,CASSRQGNSNQPQHF,TGTGCCAGCAGTCGTCAGGGGAATAGCAATCAGCCCCAGCATTTT
-,TRBJ2-5,TRBV7-2,-,CASSLGGTETQYF,TGTGCCAGCAGCCTCGGAGGAACAGAGACCCAGTACTTC
TRBD1,TRBJ1-1,TRBV5-4,-,CASSSTGTGPLHTEAFF,TGTGCCAGCAGCTCCACCGGGACAGGTCCCCTCCACACTGAAGCTTTCTTT
-,TRBJ1-1,TRBV18,-,CASSLTAYVLNTEAFF,TGTGCCAGCTCACTAACCGCGTATGTCCTGAACACTGAAGCTTTCTTT
-,TRBJ2-4,TRBV28,-,CASRQGGKNIQYF,TGTGCCAGCAGGCAAGGAGGCAAAAACATTCAGTACTTC
-,TRBJ2-1,TRBV28,-,CASSLQGGPFNEQFF,TGTGCCAGCAGCCTACAGGGGGGGCCCTTCAATGAGCAGTTCTTC
-,TRBJ2-7,TRBV6-2/TRBV6-3,once,CASSYGLAETYEQYF,TGTGCCAGCAGTTACGGTTTAGCGGAGACCTACGAGCAGTACTTC
-,TRBJ2-7,TRBV10-1,-,CASRTIGKAKKQGYEQYF,TGCGCCAGCAGGACAATCGGCAAGGCGAAGAAACAGGGCTACGAGCAGTACTTC
-,TRBJ2-7,TRBV29-1,-,CSAQTGRRREQYF,TGCAGCGCACAAACAGGGAGGAGGCGAGAGCAGTACTTC
-,TRBJ1-5,TRBV7-2,-,CASSLDGLSNQPQHF,TGTGCCAGCAGCTTAGACGGGCTTAGCAATCAGCCCCAGCATTTT
TRBD2,TRBJ2-2,TRBV27,-,CASSRRTSGRNTGELFF,TGTGCCAGCAGTCGAAGAACTAGCGGGAGGAACACCGGGGAGCTGTTTTTT
-,TRBJ1-5,TRBV18,-,CASSPTGKNQPQHF,TGTGCCAGCTCGCCTACAGGGAAGAATCAGCCCCAGCATTTT
TRBD2,TRBJ2-1,TRBV29-1,-,CSANSGREGEQFF,TGCAGCGCCAATAGCGGGAGGGAGGGTGAGCAGTTCTTC
-,TRBJ1-1,TRBV10-3,-,CAISDREDTEAFF,TGTGCCATCAGTGACAGGGAGGACACTGAAGCTTTCTTT
-,TRBJ2-5,TRBV5-5,-,CASSLFVGSETQYF,TGTGCCAGCAGCTTGTTTGTGGGTAGTGAGACCCAGTACTTC
-,TRBJ1-6,TRBV2,-,CASSVEASPLHF,TGTGCCAGCAGTGTAGAAGCTTCACCCCTCCACTTT
-,TRBJ1-5,TRBV28,few,CASSKGPQPQHF,TGTGCCAGCAGCAAAGGACCTCAGCCCCAGCATTTT
TRBD1,TRBJ2-2,TRBV5-6,-,CASSWTGSTGELFF,TGTGCCAGCAGCTGGACAGGGTCTACCGGGGAGCTGTTTTTT
-,TRBJ2-3,TRBV18,-,CASSLRDTQYF,TGTGCCAGCTCACTTAGAGATACGCAGTATTTT
-,TRBJ1-1,TRBV19,-,CASSIDDGNTEAFF,TGTGCCAGTAGTATAGATGACGGGAACACTGAAGCTTTCTTT
-,TRBJ2-2,TRBV5-4,few,CASSLGAQVAPGELFF,TGTGCCAGCAGCTTGGGGGCACAGGTGGCCCCCGGGGAGCTGTTTTTT
-,TRBJ2-6,TRBV27,few,CASSFRGAQGANVLTF,TGTGCCAGCAGTTTCAGGGGGGCGCAAGGGGCCAACGTCCTGACTTTC
-,TRBJ2-7,TRBV11-2,few,CASSSPLFYEQYF,TGTGCCAGCAGCTCACCCCTCTTCTACGAGCAGTACTTC
TRBD2,TRBJ2-1,TRBV11-2,-,CASSLVAGFYNEQFF,TGTGCCAGCAGCTTAGTAGCGGGATTTTACAATGAGCAGTTCTTC
-,TRBJ2-2,TRBV5-1,-,CASSLVGVLSGELFF,TGCGCCAGCAGCTTGGTGGGGGTCTTGAGCGGGGAGCTGTTTTTT